The 16 T cell receptor beta chains in this list originate from one sample, sequenced in a study of cytomegalovirus exposure and HLA in healthy donors. TCRdb's table, derived via immunoSEQ multiplex PCR, lists solely in-frame clones and lacks some. This table has roughly 350,000 clones, roughly 88% appearing once. Sequenced sample: PBMCs. Receptor source: a woman younger than 30 in good health and CMV-seronegative.

The CDR3 reads CASSIAGTRTTGELFF. The CDR3 DNA reads as TGTGCCAGTAGTATAGCGGGGACAAGGACCACCGGGGAGCTGTTTTTT. V and J are TRBV19 and TRBJ2-2; TRBD1 is a possible D gene (6 bases). Trimming removed 1 base from V and 4 bases from J, with 13 bases in between. The CDR3 has 16 amino acids. The germline V gene has CDR1 LNHDA and CDR2 SQIVND (reference sequence).

This chain links TRBV9 with TRBJ1-4; TRBD1 might be the D (6 bases). Germline V CDR1 and CDR2: SGDLS, YYNGEE. With 4 bases removed from V and 7 bases from J, the gap between germline ends came to 11 bases. The CDR3 contains 13 residues. CDR3 residues: CASSRGGAEKLFF. The DNA of the CDR3 is TGTGCCAGCAGCCGTGGGGGGGCTGAAAAACTGTTTTTT.

This clone was seen a few times. Other DNA variants within this sample encode the same CDR3. The rearrangement links TRBV9 to TRBJ2-7; D is perhaps TRBD1 (5 bases). V lost 0 bases and J lost 1, with 8 bases in between. The CDR3 runs 14 residues. The germline gives CDR1 SGDLS, CDR2 YYNGEE. The CDR3 reads CASSVEAGSYEQYF. The CDR3 DNA reads TGTGCCAGCAGCGTAGAGGCAGGGTCCTACGAGCAGTACTTC.

The CDR3 DNA reads as TGTGCCAGCAGCTCGGGACAGGGGGACAGGGGCTACACCTTC. It yields the protein CASSSGQGDRGYTF. The chain joins TRBV7-2 to TRBJ1-2, with 11 bases lining up with TRBD1. The J segment lost 8 bases and the V segment lost 4 bases, leaving 6 bases of the junction unmatched. The CDR3 is 14 amino acids. Germline assignment: CDR1 SGHTA and CDR2 FQGNSA.

The rearrangement joins TRBV28 to TRBJ2-1, with D unresolved. CDR1 MDHEN and CDR2 SYDVKM come from the germline V gene. The V end lost 7 bases, the J end lost 6 bases, and 7 bases lay between the germline ends. The CDR3 runs to 11 residues. CDR3 bases: TGTGCCAGCATCAGTTTCAATGAGCAGTTCTTC. Translated: CASISFNEQFF.

This sequence joins TRBV5-4 and TRBJ2-7, with 8 bases matching TRBD2. J was trimmed by 1 base and V by 4 bases; bases with no gene match: 7. There are 15 residues in the CDR3. Germline CDR1 SGHNT, CDR2 YYREEE (reference sequence). The DNA of the CDR3 is TGTGCCAGCAGCCCCATTAGCGGGAAGTCCTACGAGCAGTACTTC. Translated: CASSPISGKSYEQYF. Full variable domain (rest looked up from reference TRBV5-4 and TRBJ2-7): ETGVTQSPTHLIKTRGQQVTLRCSSQSGHNTVSWYQQALGQGPQFIFQYYREEENGRGNFPPRFSGLQFPNYSSELNVNALELDDSALYLCASSPISGKSYEQYFGPGTRLTVT.

The rearrangement joins TRBV18 to TRBJ2-2; D gene ambiguous. The V gene's germline CDR1 is KGHSH and CDR2 LQKENI. The CDR3 has 13 residues. The V end lost 1 base, the J end lost 7 bases, and 7 bases lay between the germline ends. The CDR3 DNA sequence: TGTGCCAGCTCACCACGGAGAGACGGGGAGCTGTTTTTT. It yields the protein CASSPRRDGELFF. Full variable domain (remainder filled in from reference TRBV18 and TRBJ2-2): NAGVMQNPRHLVRRRGQEARLRCSPMKGHSHVYWYRQLPEEGLKFMVYLQKENIIDESGMPKERFSAEFPKEGPSILRIQQVVRGDSAAYFCASSPRRDGELFFGEGSRLTVL.

The chain combines TRBV10-1 with TRBJ1-5; TRBD1 might be the D (5 bases). V dropped 7 bases and J dropped 7 bases, with 14 bases sitting between them. The CDR3 runs to 13 residues. Germline CDR1 and CDR2: WNHNN and SYGVQD (reference sequence). CDR3 DNA sequence: TGCGCCAGCAAGGGAAGGGGAGGACAGCCCCAGCATTTT. It encodes CASKGRGGQPQHF.

This clone was detected once. This chain uses TRBV27 with TRBJ2-1, with TRBD2 as a possible D gene (6 bases). Germline CDR1 is MNHEY and CDR2 is SMNVEV (reference sequence). There are 14 residues in the CDR3. V lost 5 bases, J lost 6 bases, and 14 bases lay in between. CDR3 protein: CASSPWRESNEQFF. The CDR3 region has the DNA TGTGCCAGCAGTCCCTGGAGGGAAAGCAATGAGCAGTTCTTC.

CDR3 bases: TGTGCCAGCAACCCGGGACAGGGGTATGGCTACACCTTC. This translates into CASNPGQGYGYTF. The J gene is TRBJ1-2, the V gene TRBV6-5, with 10 bases aligning to TRBD1. CDR3 size: 13 residues. The V and J ends lost 7 bases and 5 bases, in that order; junction bases with no gene match: 4. Per germline, CDR1 MNHEY and CDR2 SVGAGI.

The gene calls are TRBV18 and TRBJ1-1; possible D gene TRBD1, 6 bases. CDR3 length: 14 residues. From germline, CDR1 is KGHSH and CDR2 LQKENI. With 3 bases removed from V and 7 bases from J, the gap between germline ends came to 15 bases. The CDR3 DNA reads TGTGCCAGCTCACCGGGACAAGGGGAATATGAAGCTTTCTTT. This gives the protein CASSPGQGEYEAFF.

V gene TRBV4-3 combines with J gene TRBJ1-5; D is uncertain. CDR1 is LGHNA, CDR2 YSLEER, per germline. The CDR3 is 14 amino acids. V was shortened by 4 bases and J by 2 bases, with 9 bases between the two germline ends. For the CDR3, the DNA is TGCGCCAGCAGCCCTAGCGTGGGCAATCAGCCCCAGCATTTT. Its protein is CASSPSVGNQPQHF.

The chain joins TRBV30 to TRBJ2-5; 14 bases fit TRBD2. Germline V gene lookup returns CDR1 GTSNPN and CDR2 SVGIG (reference sequence). This CDR3 is built from 16 residues. Unmatched junction bases numbered 7, after V lost 5 bases and J lost 2 bases. The CDR3 loop is CAWGPGTSGGQETQYF. In DNA form, the CDR3 reads TGTGCCTGGGGTCCGGGGACTAGCGGGGGACAAGAGACCCAGTACTTC.

This clone was seen only once. The gene calls are TRBV5-8 and TRBJ2-6; D gene ambiguous. From germline, CDR1 is SGHTS and CDR2 YDEGEE. Trimming left V 0 bases short and J 0 bases short, with 7 bases between. The CDR3 consists of 16 residues. CDR3 loop: CASSLDRSSGANVLTF. CDR3 nucleotide sequence: TGTGCCAGCAGCTTGGACAGAAGCTCTGGGGCCAACGTCCTGACTTTC.

The V and J genes are TRBV5-1 and TRBJ2-5; the match to TRBD1 covers 12 bases. The length of the CDR3 is 15 residues. Germline values: CDR1 SGHRS, CDR2 YFSETQ. The trim removed 3 bases at V and 4 bases at J, leaving 4 bases unmatched. The DNA of the CDR3 is TGCGCCAGCAGCTCGGGACAGGGGGCAGGAGAGACCCAGTACTTC. Translated, it gives CASSSGQGAGETQYF.

This chain connects TRBV7-2 to TRBJ2-1; weak D call: TRBD2 (6 bases). The CDR3 spans 12 residues. Trimming removed 5 bases from V and 11 bases from J, with 13 bases in between. Germline CDR1 is SGHTA and CDR2 is FQGNSA. Written as DNA, the CDR3 is TGTGCCAGCAGCCTCGACCGGGGGAAGCAGTTCTTC. Its translation is CASSLDRGKQFF.